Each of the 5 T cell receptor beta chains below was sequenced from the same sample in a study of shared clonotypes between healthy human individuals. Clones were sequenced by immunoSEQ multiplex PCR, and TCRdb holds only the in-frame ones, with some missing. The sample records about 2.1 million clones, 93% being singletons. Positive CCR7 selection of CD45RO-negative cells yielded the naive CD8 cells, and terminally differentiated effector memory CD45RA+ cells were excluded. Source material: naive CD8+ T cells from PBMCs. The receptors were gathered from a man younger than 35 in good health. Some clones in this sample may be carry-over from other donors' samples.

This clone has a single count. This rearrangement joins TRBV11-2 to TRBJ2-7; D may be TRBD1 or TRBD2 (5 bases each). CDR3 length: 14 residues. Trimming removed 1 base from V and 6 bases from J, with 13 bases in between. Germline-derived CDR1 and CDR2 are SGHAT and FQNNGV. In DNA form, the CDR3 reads TGTGCCAGCAGCTTAGTAGGGACGGGGATCGAGCAGTACTTC. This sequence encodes CASSLVGTGIEQYF.

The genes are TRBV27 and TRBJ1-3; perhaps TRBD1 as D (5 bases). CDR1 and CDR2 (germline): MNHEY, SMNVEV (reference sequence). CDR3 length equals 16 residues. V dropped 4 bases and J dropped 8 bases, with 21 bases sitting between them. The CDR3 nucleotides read TGTGCCAGCAGTTCACCCCTGGGCTTCTCCAGGGACACCATATATTTT. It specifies CASSSPLGFSRDTIYF.

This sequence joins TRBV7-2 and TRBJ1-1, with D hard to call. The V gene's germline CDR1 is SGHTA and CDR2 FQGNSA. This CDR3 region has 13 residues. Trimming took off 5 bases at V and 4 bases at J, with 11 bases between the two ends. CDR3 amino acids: CASSRIGVTEAFF. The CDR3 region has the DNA TGTGCCAGCAGCCGGATCGGGGTCACTGAAGCTTTCTTT.

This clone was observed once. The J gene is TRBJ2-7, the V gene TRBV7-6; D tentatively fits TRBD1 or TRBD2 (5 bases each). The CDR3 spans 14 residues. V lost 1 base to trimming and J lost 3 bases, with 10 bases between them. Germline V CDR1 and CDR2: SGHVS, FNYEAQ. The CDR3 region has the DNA TGTGCCAGCAGCTTAGTGGGGGACGGCTACGAGCAGTACTTC. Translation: CASSLVGDGYEQYF.

The CDR3 protein is CASSKPGLVVSQYF. The CDR3 DNA sequence: TGTGCCAGCAGCAAGCCGGGACTAGTTGTGTCCCAGTACTTC. V usage is TRBV7-2 and J usage is TRBJ2-5, with TRBD2 identical over 8 bases. From germline, CDR1 is SGHTA and CDR2 FQGNSA. The V and J ends lost 5 bases and 9 bases, in that order; junction bases with no gene match: 11. This CDR3 is 14 amino acids long.